The present TCR beta chain was sequenced within a study of graft-versus-host responses after intestinal transplantation. V was cut by 0 bases and J by 0 bases, with 10 bases left in between. Germline lookup yields CDR1 SGHRS and CDR2 YFSETQ. The CDR3 runs 17 residues. Clones were read by immunoSEQ multiplex PCR, and TCRdb kept only the in-frame ones, dropping some. The table shows tens of thousands of clones, with over 75% occurring only once. On this clone itself: Its antigen is undetermined.

Study-level results: Detection of GvH clones occurred in recipient marrow, and some had their first appearance in ileum or blood.

This specimen consisted of unstimulated CD4+ T cells sorted from spleen or lymph node cells, obtained before transplant. V and J are TRBV5-1 and TRBJ1-6; D is unresolved. The sequence derives from a human donor who was the organ donor for an intestinal transplant. In nucleotides, the CDR3 is TGCGCCAGCAGCTTGGTTGCTGTTAGCTCCTATAATTCACCCCTCCACTTT. It yields the protein CASSLVAVSSYNSPLHF. The full variable domain, its missing parts supplied by reference TRBV5-1 and TRBJ1-6, is KAGVTQTPRYLIKTRGQQVTLSCSPISGHRSVSWYQQTPGQGLQFLFEYFSETQRNKGNFPGRFSGRQFSNSRSEMNVSTLELGDSALYLCASSLVAVSSYNSPLHFGNGTRLTVT.